The 19 T cell receptor beta chains below come from one sample, sequenced in a study of Graves' ophthalmopathy and Graves' hyperthyroidism. RNA transcripts were the source from which TCR beta CDR3 regions were amplified. First-round RT-PCR with HTBI primers preceded a second-round multiplex PCR. TCRdb re-analysed the multiplex PCR reads in MiXCR, keeping a single row per CDR3 protein. The sample shows roughly 60,000 distinct CDR3 sequences, approximately 50% of them seen only once. Sequenced input: peripheral blood. These receptors originate from an adult woman with Graves' ophthalmopathy.

The rearrangement links TRBV7-9 to TRBJ2-7; D is perhaps TRBD1 or TRBD2 (6 bases each). The CDR3 sequence is 16 residues long. Trimming took off 2 bases at V and 6 bases at J, with 20 bases between the two ends. The germline CDR1 and CDR2 sequences are SEHNR and FQNEAQ (reference sequence). The CDR3 sequence: CASSLLIGGRRAEQYF. DNA of the CDR3: TGTGCCAGCAGCTTATTGATTGGGGGGCGCCGGGCCGAGCAGTACTTC.

This clonotype turned up a few times. V gene TRBV7-9 combines with J gene TRBJ2-2; 11 bases agree with TRBD1. V lost 5 bases to trimming and J lost 6 bases; unmatched junction nucleotides: 5. CDR1 is SEHNR, CDR2 FQNEAQ, per germline (reference sequence). The CDR3 loop spans 15 amino acids. The CDR3 loop reads CASSPGQGASGELFF. CDR3 in DNA: TGTGCCAGCAGCCCAGGACAGGGGGCGTCCGGGGAGCTGTTTTTT. The variable domain in full, with the rest retrieved from reference TRBV7-9 and TRBJ2-2, is DTGVSQNPRHKITKRGQNVTFRCDPISEHNRLYWYRQTLGQGPEFLTYFQNEAQLEKSRLLSDRFSAERPKGSFSTLEIQRTEQGDSAMYLCASSPGQGASGELFFGEGSRLTVL.

This clonotype occurred many times. V is TRBV11-2 and J is TRBJ2-2; D unclear. Germline V lookup: CDR1 SGHAT, CDR2 FQNNGV. Trimming shortened V by 5 bases and J by 4 bases, and 8 bases separated the two germline ends. This CDR3 comprises 13 residues. CDR3 protein: CASSTDLTGELFF. CDR3 sequence (DNA): TGTGCCAGCAGCACGGACCTCACCGGGGAGCTGTTTTTT.

This clonotype was detected ten times or more. The gene calls are TRBV7-9 and TRBJ2-1; D may be TRBD1 (6 bases). V was trimmed by 5 bases and J by 7 bases, leaving 15 bases between them. CDR1 SEHNR and CDR2 FQNEAQ come from the germline V gene (reference sequence). The CDR3 covers 14 residues. CDR3 bases: TGTGCCAGCAGCCCGGACAGTTTTGTTAATGAGCAGTTCTTC. Its translation: CASSPDSFVNEQFF. Drawing the rest from reference TRBV7-9 and TRBJ2-1, the complete variable domain is DTGVSQNPRHKITKRGQNVTFRCDPISEHNRLYWYRQTLGQGPEFLTYFQNEAQLEKSRLLSDRFSAERPKGSFSTLEIQRTEQGDSAMYLCASSPDSFVNEQFFGPGTRLTVL.

About this clonotype itself: This may be a read error: a much more frequent sequence differs by one nucleotide. The V and J genes are TRBV4-3 and TRBJ2-4; possibly TRBD2 for D (7 bases). The CDR3 contains 16 residues. Germline CDR1 reads LGHNA; CDR2 reads YSLEER. The CDR3 spells CASSQDLARGGNMQYF. In DNA form, the CDR3 reads TGCGCCAGCAGCCAAGATCTCGCCAGGGGAGGGAACATGCAGTACTTC.

The chain uses TRBV7-2 and TRBJ2-5, with D tentatively TRBD1 or TRBD2 (6 bases each). The V end lost 5 bases, the J end lost 5 bases, and 21 bases lay between the germline ends. The CDR3 sequence is 16 residues long. Germline V gene lookup returns CDR1 SGHTA and CDR2 FQGNSA. In nucleotides, the CDR3 is TGTGCCAGCAGCCCACTAGGACCGGGGGCAGGGGAGACCCAGTACTTC. This encodes CASSPLGPGAGETQYF.

The V and J genes are TRBV9 and TRBJ2-1, with 12 bases lining up with TRBD2. The junction had 7 bases not matched to a gene; V was cut back by 3 bases and J by 0 bases. This CDR3 has 18 residues. The germline CDR1 and CDR2 sequences are SGDLS and YYNGEE. The CDR3 DNA reads TGTGCCAGCAGCGCCGGGACTAGCGGGCCCCGCTCCTACAATGAGCAGTTCTTC. Its translation is CASSAGTSGPRSYNEQFF.

Concerning this clonotype itself: One junction end does not reproduce the germline sequence, and a read error may be involved. This chain connects TRBV12-3 or TRBV12-4 to TRBJ1-2; 8 bases map to TRBD1. This CDR3 has 14 residues. This chain's CDR3 is CASGFDRGSDGYTF. The CDR3 DNA reads TGTGCCAGCGGTTTCGACAGGGGTAGTGATGGCTACACCTTC.

This clonotype was observed many times. The V call is TRBV12-5, the J call TRBJ1-4; 7 nucleotides agree with TRBD1. Germline V lookup: CDR1 LGHNT, CDR2 FRNRAP. This CDR3 spans 16 amino acids. Trimming took 0 bases from V and 3 from J; bases not matched to a gene: 4. The CDR3 reads CASGLVRRGPNEKLFF. CDR3 nucleotide sequence: TGTGCTAGTGGTTTGGTAAGAAGGGGGCCTAATGAAAAACTGTTTTTT.

Regarding this clonotype: The junction departs from the called germline gene at one end, perhaps through a read error. V is TRBV5-4 and J is TRBJ2-6, with 7 bases aligning to TRBD2. This CDR3 comprises 14 residues. Germline loops: CDR1 SGHNT, CDR2 YYREEE (reference sequence). CDR3 DNA sequence: TGTGCCAGCAATTGGGAGGGTGGGGCTAACGTCCTGACTTTC. It yields the protein CASNWEGGANVLTF.

Details on this clonotype: Without the conserved terminal phenylalanine or tryptophan, this CDR3 likely stems from a read error. The rearrangement joins TRBV24-1 to TRBJ2-5, with 7 bases aligning to TRBD1. Germline V lookup: CDR1 KGHDR, CDR2 SFDVKD. The CDR3 is 14 residues long. V lost 11 bases and J lost 4; bases outside the gene matches: 12. The CDR3 spells CAIRDSVVGETQYL. Here the CDR3 DNA reads TGTGCCATACGGGACAGTGTAGTAGGAGAGACCCAGTACTTA.

In the case of this clonotype: The germline gene is not matched at one end of the junction; a read error may be the cause. V gene TRBV29-1 combines with J gene TRBJ1-1, with D possibly being TRBD1 (5 bases). Per the germline V gene, CDR1 is SQVTM and CDR2 is ANQGSEA. The CDR3 has 10 amino acids. As DNA, the CDR3 is TGCAGCGTACTTACGGGGGAAGCTTCCTTT. Its translation: CSVLTGEASF. The entire variable domain, with the rest obtained from reference TRBV29-1 and TRBJ1-1, is as follows: SAVISQKPSRDICQRGTSLTIQCQVDSQVTMMFWYRQQPGQSLTLIATANQGSEATYESGFVIDKFPISRPNLTFSTLTVSNMSPEDSSIYLCSVLTGEASFGQGTRLTVV.

This clonotype was recorded many times. The CDR3 DNA follows: TGTGCCAGCAGCTTAGGTGGAGCCGCCTACGAGCAGTACTTC. Translated: CASSLGGAAYEQYF. This chain links TRBV7-9 with TRBJ2-7; D gene ambiguous. Germline lookup yields CDR1 SEHNR and CDR2 FQNEAQ (reference sequence). Deletions cut 1 base from V and 2 bases from J, with 9 bases between. The CDR3 runs 14 residues.

The chain combines TRBV7-3 with TRBJ1-5; possibly TRBD1 for D (5 bases). The CDR3 is 16 residues long. Trimming cost V 0 bases and J 0 bases, with 9 bases left between them. Germline assignment: CDR1 SGHTA and CDR2 FQGTGA. The CDR3 DNA reads TGTGCCAGCAGCTTAACGGGAGGGGATAGCAATCAGCCCCAGCATTTT. Translating gives CASSLTGGDSNQPQHF.

The chain recombines TRBV7-9 with TRBJ1-6; 11 bases match TRBD1. The J segment lost 1 base and the V segment lost 5 bases, leaving 1 base of the junction unmatched. This CDR3 is 16 amino acids long. Germline CDR1 is SEHNR and CDR2 is FQNEAQ (reference sequence). CDR3 region: CASSGQGASYNSPLHF. As DNA, the CDR3 is TGTGCCAGCAGCGGACAGGGGGCATCCTATAATTCACCCCTCCACTTT.

This clonotype was counted ten times or more. V is TRBV7-6 and J is TRBJ2-5; TRBD2 matches at 7 bases. This CDR3 is built from 18 residues. Germline loops: CDR1 SGHVS, CDR2 FNYEAQ. V lost 2 bases, J lost 8 bases, and 20 bases stayed unmatched. The CDR3 nucleotides read TGTGCCAGCAGCTTAAGGGTGGAACGGGAGGCTCCTCTCGATACCCAGTACTTC. Translated, it gives CASSLRVEREAPLDTQYF.

This clonotype was recorded at least ten times. This chain connects TRBV6-5 to TRBJ2-1; D might be TRBD1 (6 bases). Trimming stripped 0 bases from V and 2 bases from J, with 8 bases between. CDR1 MNHEY and CDR2 SVGAGI come from the germline V gene. CDR3 length: 15 amino acids. The CDR3 DNA sequence: TGTGCCAGCAGTTACTCCAGGGGCGCCTACAATGAGCAGTTCTTC. Translating gives CASSYSRGAYNEQFF.

V is TRBV5-4 and J is TRBJ1-1; 7 nucleotides align to TRBD1. J gave up 3 bases and V 4 bases, and 6 bases lay outside the gene matches. CDR3 length: 14 amino acids. Per the germline V gene, CDR1 is SGHNT and CDR2 is YYREEE (reference sequence). The CDR3 sequence is CASSRQGDYTEAFF. The DNA of the CDR3 is TGTGCCAGCAGCCGACAGGGCGACTACACTGAAGCTTTCTTT.

The gene calls are TRBV12-3 or TRBV12-4 and TRBJ1-1, with 8 bases identical to TRBD1. The CDR3 runs to 13 residues. The trim removed 8 bases at V and 4 bases at J, leaving 6 bases unmatched. CDR3 sequence: CASGTGGGTEAFF. The CDR3 DNA reads as TGTGCCAGCGGTACAGGGGGTGGCACTGAAGCTTTCTTT.